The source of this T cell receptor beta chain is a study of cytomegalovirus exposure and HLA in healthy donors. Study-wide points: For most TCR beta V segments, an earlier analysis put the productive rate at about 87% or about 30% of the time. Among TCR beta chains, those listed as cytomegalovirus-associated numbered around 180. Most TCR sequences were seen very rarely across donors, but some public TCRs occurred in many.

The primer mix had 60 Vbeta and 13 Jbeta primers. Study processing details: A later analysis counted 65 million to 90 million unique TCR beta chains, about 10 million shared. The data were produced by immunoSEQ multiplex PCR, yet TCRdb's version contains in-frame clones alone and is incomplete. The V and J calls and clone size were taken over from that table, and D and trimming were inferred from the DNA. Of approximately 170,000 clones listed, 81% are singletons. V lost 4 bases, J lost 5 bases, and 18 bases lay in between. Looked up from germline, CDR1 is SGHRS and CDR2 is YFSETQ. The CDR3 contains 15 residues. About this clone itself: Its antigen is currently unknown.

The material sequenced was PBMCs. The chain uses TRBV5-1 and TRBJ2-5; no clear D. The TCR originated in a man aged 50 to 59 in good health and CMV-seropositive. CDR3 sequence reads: CASSPPVPGWETQYF. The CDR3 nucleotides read TGCGCCAGCAGCCCCCCGGTTCCAGGTTGGGAGACCCAGTACTTC.